This TCR beta chain was captured by sequencing in a study of spatial heterogeneity in lung cancer. Study-level background: Around two years after resection was the median timing of the follow-up PBMC samples, which were sequenced when available.

A distinct unique molecular identifier was carried by each TCR cDNA molecule. TCRdb processed the 5' RACE reads anew with MiXCR; each CDR3 protein has one entry. Of over 85,000 distinct CDR3 sequences listed, just under 20% were seen once; the top ten hold just over 20%. As to time point: blood at routine non-recurrence follow-up after resection. Unsorted samples of tumor, nontumor lung or frozen PBMC had their whole RNA sequenced. This TCR derives from a male donor with early-stage non-small cell lung cancer. The source material was PBMCs, sampled at follow-up.

CDR3 sequence reads: CASSLKGATIYGYTF. The CDR3 DNA sequence: TGTGCCAGCAGCTTAAAGGGGGCGACCATCTATGGCTACACCTTC. The rearrangement uses TRBV7-8 and TRBJ1-2; 7 nucleotides line up with TRBD1. V shed 2 bases, J shed 4 bases, and the junction held 7 bases outside the gene matches. The CDR3 is made up of 15 amino acids. The germline CDR1 and CDR2 sequences are SGHVS and FQNEAQ.